These 26 T cell receptor beta chains were all obtained from the same sample, sequenced in a study of blood T cell repertoires in COVID-19. The method was immunoSEQ multiplex PCR; TCRdb's version includes in-frame clones alone and lacks a portion of them. The sample lists about 230,000 clones, 81% occurring once. Sequenced: peripheral blood. Receptors were obtained from an elderly woman with COVID-19, enrolled during active disease.

This clone was seen a few times. The chain combines TRBV19 with TRBJ1-2, with a weak D call TRBD1 (5 bases). The CDR3 loop spans 14 amino acids. From germline, CDR1 is LNHDA and CDR2 SQIVND (reference sequence). V was shortened by 5 bases and J by 4 bases, with 14 bases between the two germline ends. The chain's CDR3 is CASSELGRAYGYTF. In nucleotides, the CDR3 is TGTGCCAGTAGTGAGTTGGGCAGGGCCTATGGCTACACCTTC.

This sequence joins TRBV6-1 and TRBJ2-1, with TRBD2 identical over 8 bases. Germline CDR1 reads MNHNS; CDR2 reads SASEGT. CDR3 length: 16 residues. Germline trimming cut 4 bases from V and 3 bases from J; bases unmatched to any gene: 8. CDR3 loop: CASSGSGVKIYNEQFF. CDR3 coding DNA: TGTGCCAGCAGTGGTAGCGGGGTAAAGATCTACAATGAGCAGTTCTTC.

V is TRBV5-1 and J is TRBJ1-3; 10 bases are a match to TRBD1. Trimming cost V 4 bases and J 3 bases; bases outside gene matches: 7. This CDR3 has 16 amino acids. CDR1 and CDR2 (germline): SGHRS, YFSETQ. The CDR3 DNA is TGCGCCAGCAGCAGTGGACAGGGGGTGAATGGAAACACCATATATTTT. Residues: CASSSGQGVNGNTIYF. Full variable domain (outside the CDR3, taken from reference TRBV5-1 and TRBJ1-3): KAGVTQTPRYLIKTRGQQVTLSCSPISGHRSVSWYQQTPGQGLQFLFEYFSETQRNKGNFPGRFSGRQFSNSRSEMNVSTLELGDSALYLCASSSGQGVNGNTIYFGEGSWLTVV.

The J gene is TRBJ1-1, the V gene TRBV30, with 7 bases fitting TRBD1. Germline values: CDR1 GTSNPN, CDR2 SVGIG (reference sequence). The CDR3 totals 14 residues. V was pared by 3 bases and J by 1 base, with 5 bases of the junction left unmatched. The CDR3: CAWRTRDRNTEAFF. The CDR3 DNA is TGTGCCTGGAGAACCCGGGACAGGAACACTGAAGCTTTCTTT.

The V call is TRBV7-8, the J call TRBJ2-7; no firm D call. This CDR3 has 13 amino acids. From germline, CDR1 is SGHVS and CDR2 FQNEAQ. The V end was cut by 5 bases, the J end by 3 bases, with 11 bases between. The CDR3 DNA follows: TGTGCCAGCAGCCCCCTCCCTCTCTACGAGCAGTACTTC. This sequence encodes CASSPLPLYEQYF.

CDR3 nucleotide sequence: TGCGCCAGCAGCCAAGGGGACAGTAAAGAGACCCAGTACTTC. This translates into CASSQGDSKETQYF. The chain recombines TRBV4-1 with TRBJ2-5; 7 bases align to TRBD1. The germline CDR1 and CDR2 sequences are MGHRA and YSYEKL. The CDR3 spans 14 residues. With V trimmed by 1 base and J by 3 bases, 2 bases remained unmatched.

The rearrangement uses TRBV27 and TRBJ2-7; TRBD2 matches 10 bases. This CDR3 region has 15 residues. The V and J ends lost 6 bases and 3 bases, in that order; junction bases with no gene match: 8. Germline V gene lookup returns CDR1 MNHEY and CDR2 SMNVEV (reference sequence). CDR3 DNA: TGTGCCAGCAGCCGAAAGCGGGAGGGTTTCTACGAGCAGTACTTC. Amino acid sequence: CASSRKREGFYEQYF.

The chain is built from TRBV6-1 and TRBJ1-2; TRBD1 might be the D (5 bases). Trimming pared 3 bases from V and 0 bases from J, leaving 5 bases between. This CDR3 is built from 13 residues. From germline, CDR1 is MNHNS and CDR2 SASEGT. The CDR3 region has the DNA TGTGCCAGCAGTGAGACAGCTAACTATGGCTACACCTTC. It specifies CASSETANYGYTF.

The chain combines TRBV15 with TRBJ1-5, with D possibly matching TRBD1 (5 bases). Between the trimmed V and J ends, which lost 3 bases and 4 bases, there was a span of 10 bases. From germline, CDR1 is LNHNV and CDR2 YYDKDF (reference sequence). CDR3 length: 14 residues. The CDR3 protein is CATSSHGGNQPQHF. The CDR3 region has the DNA TGTGCCACCAGCAGTCACGGGGGGAATCAGCCCCAGCATTTT.

This clone appeared a single time. The chain recombines TRBV30 with TRBJ2-5; D remains ambiguous. The length of the CDR3 is 11 residues. CDR1 is GTSNPN and CDR2 is SVGIG in the germline V gene (reference sequence). The V gene lost 0 bases and the J gene lost 5 bases, with 4 bases spanning the gap. The CDR3: CAWSVHETQYF. CDR3 DNA: TGTGCCTGGAGTGTACATGAGACCCAGTACTTC.

The rearrangement uses TRBV28 and TRBJ2-7, with D maybe TRBD2 (6 bases). This CDR3 has 16 residues. V dropped 3 bases and J dropped 6 bases, with 21 bases sitting between them. Germline loops: CDR1 MDHEN, CDR2 SYDVKM. The CDR3 DNA reads as TGTGCCAGCAGTTTGGGGGGTGGCCATCGGCGAGGCGAGCAGTACTTC. This gives the protein CASSLGGGHRRGEQYF.

The chain carries TRBV10-3 and TRBJ1-1, with D possibly TRBD1 on 6 matching bases. Germline lookup yields CDR1 ENHRY and CDR2 SYGVKD. The V end lost 6 bases, the J end lost 1 base, and 9 bases lay between the germline ends. The CDR3 extends over 13 amino acids. CDR3 nucleotide sequence: TGTGCCATCAGACCGGGACAGAACACTGAAGCTTTCTTT. This codes for CAIRPGQNTEAFF.

This clone was counted a single time. The chain employs TRBV3-1 (or the pseudogene TRBV3-2) and TRBJ1-4; D gene uncertain. Germline V gene lookup returns CDR1 LGHDT and CDR2 YNNKEL (reference sequence). The germline V and J ends were trimmed by 4 bases and 8 bases, with 14 bases remaining between them. The CDR3 has 14 residues. CDR3 sequence: CASSRSRQWEKLFF. CDR3 nucleotides: TGTGCCAGCAGCCGATCTCGACAATGGGAAAAACTGTTTTTT.

This chain links TRBV6-2 or TRBV6-3 with TRBJ1-2, with D hard to call. The CDR3 totals 13 residues. The V gene's germline CDR1 is MNHEY and CDR2 SVGEGT. V was cut by 1 base and J by 8 bases, with 11 bases left in between. The DNA of the CDR3 is TGTGCCAGCAGTTACTGGGAGTCGGCAGGCTACACCTTC. Encoded protein: CASSYWESAGYTF.

In DNA, the CDR3 is TGTGCCAGCAGTGTACTAGACAATCAGCCCCAGCATTTT. This codes for CASSVLDNQPQHF. The chain combines TRBV2 with TRBJ1-5; no clear D. CDR1 is SNHLY and CDR2 is FYNNEI in the germline V gene. The CDR3 contains 13 residues. Trimming removed 4 bases at V and 3 bases at J, with 7 bases between.

The V gene is TRBV14, the J gene TRBJ1-1, with a weak D call TRBD1 (6 bases). Germline V lookup: CDR1 SGHDN, CDR2 FVKESK. Trimming stripped 4 bases from V and 7 bases from J, with 7 bases between. CDR3 length: 11 amino acids. CDR3 sequence (DNA): TGTGCCAGCAGCCGGACAGATGAAGCTTTCTTT. Encoded protein: CASSRTDEAFF.

This chain uses TRBV4-2 with TRBJ1-2; a possible D gene is TRBD1 (6 bases). CDR1 LGHNA and CDR2 YNFKEQ come from the germline V gene. There are 13 residues in the CDR3. Trimming removed 7 bases from V and 6 bases from J, with 15 bases in between. The DNA for the CDR3 is TGTGCCAGCAACCGACAGGATTCCCATGGCTACACCTTC. This sequence encodes CASNRQDSHGYTF.

The CDR3 sequence: CASSPLGQGALGYTF. CDR3 nucleotide sequence: TGCGCCAGCAGCCCCCTCGGGCAGGGGGCGCTTGGCTACACCTTC. This chain uses TRBV5-1 with TRBJ1-2; 8 positions agree with TRBD1. This CDR3 is 15 amino acids long. Germline V gene sequence: CDR1 SGHRS, CDR2 YFSETQ. J gave up 7 bases and V 4 bases, and 12 bases lay outside the gene matches.

CDR3 sequence (DNA): TGTGCCAGCAACTATCCTAACTATGGCTACACCTTC. It encodes CASNYPNYGYTF. The rearrangement links TRBV10-3 to TRBJ1-2, with D hard to call. The CDR3 totals 12 residues. Trimming stripped 10 bases from V and 0 bases from J, with 9 bases between. Germline V gives CDR1 ENHRY, CDR2 SYGVKD.

The V and J genes are TRBV6-5 and TRBJ2-1, with D possibly TRBD1 on 6 matching bases. The length of the CDR3 is 16 residues. Trimming took 2 bases from V and 5 from J, leaving 16 bases between them. Germline loops: CDR1 MNHEY, CDR2 SVGAGI. CDR3 sequence reads: CASSYPPGTPNNEQFF. For the CDR3, the DNA is TGTGCCAGCAGTTACCCCCCCGGGACACCAAACAATGAGCAGTTCTTC.

The chain employs TRBV10-2 and TRBJ1-5; D ambiguous. CDR3 length equals 12 residues. Trimming cost V 5 bases and J 7 bases, with 9 bases left between them. Germline V gene data show CDR1 as WSHSY and CDR2 as SAAADI. The CDR3 region is CASSLTGQPQHF. For the CDR3, the DNA is TGCGCCAGCAGTCTGACTGGACAGCCCCAGCATTTT.

This chain joins TRBV7-2 and TRBJ2-1; D not certain. V was shortened by 6 bases and J by 4 bases, with 13 bases between the two germline ends. The V gene's germline CDR1 is SGHTA and CDR2 FQGNSA. CDR3 length: 14 amino acids. CDR3 loop: CASSPATPYNEQFF. The CDR3 nucleotides read TGTGCCAGCAGTCCCGCGACTCCGTACAATGAGCAGTTCTTC.

This chain uses TRBV7-9 with TRBJ2-5; perhaps TRBD2 as D (5 bases). This CDR3 has 14 amino acids. The germline V gene encodes CDR1 SEHNR and CDR2 FQNEAQ (reference sequence). Trimming removed 4 bases at V and 5 bases at J, with 14 bases between. CDR3 sequence: CASSSRITGETQYF. The DNA of the CDR3 is TGTGCCAGCAGCTCTCGGATCACGGGGGAGACCCAGTACTTC.

The rearrangement uses TRBV5-1 and TRBJ1-1; 12 bases fit TRBD1. There are 14 residues in the CDR3. Unmatched junction bases numbered 5, after V lost 3 bases and J lost 8 bases. The germline gives CDR1 SGHRS, CDR2 YFSETQ. The CDR3 bases are TGCGCCAGCAGCTCGCCGGGACAGGGGGCCGAAGCTTTCTTT. Translated: CASSSPGQGAEAFF.

V usage is TRBV3-1 (or the pseudogene TRBV3-2) and J usage is TRBJ1-2, with 11 bases fitting TRBD1. J lost 2 bases, V lost 1 base, and 3 bases had no gene match. Germline-derived CDR1 and CDR2 are LGHDT and YNNKEL (reference sequence). The CDR3 runs 16 residues. For the CDR3, the DNA is TGTGCCAGCAGCCAAGGGACAGGGGGCGGAAACTATGGCTACACCTTC. Protein sequence: CASSQGTGGGNYGYTF.

The chain couples TRBV9 to TRBJ2-3, with D hard to call. Germline V gene data show CDR1 as SGDLS and CDR2 as YYNGEE. Trimming cost V 3 bases and J 2 bases, with 19 bases left between them. This CDR3 spans 17 amino acids. As DNA, the CDR3 is TGTGCCAGCAGCGAAGACACTTCGTTCTACTCCACAGATACGCAGTATTTT. It codes for CASSEDTSFYSTDTQYF. Combining the CDR3 with reference TRBV9 and TRBJ2-3 gives the whole variable domain DSGVTQTPKHLITATGQRVTLRCSPRSGDLSVYWYQQSLDQGLQFLIQYYNGEERAKGNILERFSAQQFPDLHSELNLSSLELGDSALYFCASSEDTSFYSTDTQYFGPGTRLTVL.